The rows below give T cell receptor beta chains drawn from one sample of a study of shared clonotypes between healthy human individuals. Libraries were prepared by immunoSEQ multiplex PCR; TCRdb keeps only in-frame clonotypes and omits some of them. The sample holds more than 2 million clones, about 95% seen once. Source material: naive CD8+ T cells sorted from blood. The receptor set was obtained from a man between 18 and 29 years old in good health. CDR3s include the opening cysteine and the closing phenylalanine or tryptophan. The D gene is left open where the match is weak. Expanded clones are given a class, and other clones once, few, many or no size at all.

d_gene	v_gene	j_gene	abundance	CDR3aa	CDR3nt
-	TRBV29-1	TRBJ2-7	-	CSVEDKSTSYEQYF	TGCAGCGTGGAGGACAAATCGACGTCCTACGAGCAGTACTTC
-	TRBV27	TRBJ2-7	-	CASSFLSSPYEQYF	TGTGCCAGCAGTTTTTTGTCCAGCCCCTACGAGCAGTACTTC
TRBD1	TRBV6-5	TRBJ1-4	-	CASSSTGGSGEKLFF	TGTGCCAGCAGTTCGACAGGGGGAAGTGGAGAAAAACTGTTTTTT
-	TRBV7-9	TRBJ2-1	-	CASEVFKGIDEQFF	TGTGCCAGCGAAGTTTTTAAGGGGATCGATGAGCAGTTCTTC
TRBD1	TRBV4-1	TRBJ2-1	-	CASSQDRVYNEQFF	TGCGCCAGCAGCCAGGACAGGGTCTACAATGAGCAGTTCTTC
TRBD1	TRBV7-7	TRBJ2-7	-	CASSLAPGQIYEQYF	TGTGCTAGCAGCTTAGCACCGGGACAGATTTACGAGCAGTACTTC
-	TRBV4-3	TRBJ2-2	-	CASSLLSGANTGELFF	TGCGCCAGCAGCCTGCTTTCGGGGGCGAACACCGGGGAGCTGTTTTTT
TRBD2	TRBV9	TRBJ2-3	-	CASSVERRRGGLSTDTQYF	TGTGCCAGCAGCGTAGAAAGGCGGCGGGGGGGCTTAAGCACAGATACGCAGTATTTT
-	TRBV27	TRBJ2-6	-	CASSPNQGGARGANVLTF	TGTGCCAGCAGTCCTAATCAGGGGGGTGCTCGTGGGGCCAACGTCCTGACTTTC
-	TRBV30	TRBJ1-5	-	CAWSVEGGQPQHF	TGTGCCTGGAGTGTGGAGGGAGGCCAGCCCCAGCATTTT
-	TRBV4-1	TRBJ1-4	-	CASSQLGGLNEKLFF	TGCGCCAGCAGCCAATTAGGGGGGCTTAATGAAAAACTGTTTTTT
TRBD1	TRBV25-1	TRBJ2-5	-	CASSEGQGQETQYF	TGTGCCAGCAGTGAGGGACAGGGCCAAGAGACCCAGTACTTC
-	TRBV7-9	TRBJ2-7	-	CASSPPGQSSYEQYF	TGTGCCAGCAGCCCCCCCGGACAGAGCTCCTACGAGCAGTACTTC
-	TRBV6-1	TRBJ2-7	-	CASRPAGAAYEQYF	TGTGCCAGCAGACCAGCCGGGGCCGCCTACGAGCAGTACTTC
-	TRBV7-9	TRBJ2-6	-	CAASVGAGANVLTF	TGTGCCGCCTCCGTGGGCGCCGGGGCCAACGTCCTGACTTTC
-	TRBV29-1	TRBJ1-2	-	CSVLRDDYGYTF	TGCAGCGTTCTTAGGGACGACTATGGCTACACCTTC
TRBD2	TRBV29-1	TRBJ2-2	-	CSVETSGLNTGELFF	TGCAGCGTGGAGACTAGCGGACTAAACACCGGGGAGCTGTTTTTT
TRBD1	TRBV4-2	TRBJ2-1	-	CASRPRTGESHEQFF	TGTGCCAGCAGACCACGGACAGGGGAATCTCATGAGCAGTTCTTC
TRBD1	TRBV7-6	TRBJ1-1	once	CASSSTRDSNTEAFF	TGTGCCAGCAGCTCCACTCGGGACAGCAACACTGAAGCTTTCTTT
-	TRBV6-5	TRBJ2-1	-	CASSYAEGGEQFF	TGTGCCAGCAGTTACGCGGAGGGGGGTGAGCAGTTCTTC
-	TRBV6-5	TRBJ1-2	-	CASSYSEGDYGYTF	TGTGCCAGCAGTTACTCGGAGGGTGACTATGGCTACACCTTC
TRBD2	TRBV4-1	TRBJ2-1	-	CASSHLAGESYNEQFF	TGCGCCAGCAGCCATCTAGCGGGAGAGTCCTACAATGAGCAGTTCTTC
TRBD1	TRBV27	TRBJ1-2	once	CASSWTGGAGGYTF	TGTGCCAGCAGTTGGACAGGGGGCGCGGGTGGCTACACCTTC
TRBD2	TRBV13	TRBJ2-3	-	CASSSSGGALDTQYF	TGTGCCAGCAGTTCGAGCGGGGGGGCCTTAGATACGCAGTATTTT
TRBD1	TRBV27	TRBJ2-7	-	CASSFGQELAYEQYF	TGTGCCAGCAGTTTCGGACAGGAACTGGCTTACGAGCAGTACTTC
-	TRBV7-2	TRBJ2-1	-	CASSLVGGVTYNEQFF	TGTGCCAGCAGCTTAGTCGGCGGGGTAACCTACAATGAGCAGTTCTTC
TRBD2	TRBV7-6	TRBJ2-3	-	CASSLDSGRTDTQYF	TGTGCCAGCAGCCTTGATAGCGGGAGGACAGATACGCAGTATTTT
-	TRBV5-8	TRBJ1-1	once	CASSLVALGTEAFF	TGTGCCAGCAGCTTGGTAGCTCTAGGTACTGAAGCTTTCTTT
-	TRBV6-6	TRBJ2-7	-	CASSSAGYPRYEQYF	TGTGCCAGCAGTTCGGCCGGGTACCCTCGTTACGAGCAGTACTTC
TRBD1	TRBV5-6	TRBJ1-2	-	CASSDRDRVFNYGYTF	TGTGCCAGCAGCGACCGGGACAGGGTTTTTAACTATGGCTACACCTTC
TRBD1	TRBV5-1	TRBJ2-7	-	CASSLGQALYEQYF	TGCGCCAGCAGCCTGGGACAGGCGCTCTACGAGCAGTACTTC
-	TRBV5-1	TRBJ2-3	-	CASSLGLPRDGGDTQYF	TGCGCCAGCAGCCTCGGACTACCCCGGGATGGAGGAGATACGCAGTATTTT
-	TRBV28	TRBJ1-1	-	CASSFVGNTEAFF	TGTGCCAGCAGTTTTGTTGGGAACACTGAAGCTTTCTTT
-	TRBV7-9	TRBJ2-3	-	CASSLTTGTDTQYF	TGTGCCAGCAGCTTAACTACGGGCACAGATACGCAGTATTTT
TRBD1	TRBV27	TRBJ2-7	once	CATAQGSSYEQYF	TGTGCCACTGCACAGGGGAGCTCCTACGAGCAGTACTTC
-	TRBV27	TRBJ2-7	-	CASSLSGSYEQYF	TGTGCCAGCAGTTTATCGGGGTCCTACGAGCAGTACTTC
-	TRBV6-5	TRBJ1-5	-	CASSYGGVNQPQHF	TGTGCCAGCAGTTACGGAGGAGTGAATCAGCCCCAGCATTTT
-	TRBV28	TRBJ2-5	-	CASSLPGYQETQYF	TGTGCCAGCAGTTTACCGGGTTACCAAGAGACCCAGTACTTC
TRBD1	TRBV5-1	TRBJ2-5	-	CASSWTGFMRETQYF	TGCGCCAGCAGCTGGACAGGGTTCATGCGAGAGACCCAGTACTTC
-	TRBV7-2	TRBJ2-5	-	CASSFLFGRDQETQYF	TGTGCCAGCAGCTTTCTCTTCGGGCGGGATCAAGAGACCCAGTACTTC
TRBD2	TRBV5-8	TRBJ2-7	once	CASSPKGLAGPFLDYEQYF	TGTGCCAGCAGCCCTAAGGGACTAGCGGGGCCGTTTCTCGATTACGAGCAGTACTTC
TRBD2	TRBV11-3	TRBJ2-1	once	CASSLDAGVYNEQFF	TGTGCCAGCAGCTTAGATGCGGGAGTTTACAATGAGCAGTTCTTC
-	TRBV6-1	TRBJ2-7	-	CASSEVGPQDTYEQYF	TGTGCCAGCAGTGAAGTGGGACCTCAAGACACCTACGAGCAGTACTTC
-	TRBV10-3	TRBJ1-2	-	CAISESIHPPYTF	TGTGCCATCAGTGAGTCGATCCATCCCCCCTACACCTTC